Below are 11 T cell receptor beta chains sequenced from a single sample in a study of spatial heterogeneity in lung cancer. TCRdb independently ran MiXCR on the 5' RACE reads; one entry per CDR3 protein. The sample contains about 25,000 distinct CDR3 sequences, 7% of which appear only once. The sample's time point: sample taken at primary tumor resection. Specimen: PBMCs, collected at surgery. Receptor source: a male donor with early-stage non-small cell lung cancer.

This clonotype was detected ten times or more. The chain's CDR3 is CASSQGGSPGELFF. The CDR3, as DNA: TGTGCCAGCAGCCAAGGCGGGAGCCCCGGGGAGCTGTTTTTT. V gene TRBV3-1 combines with J gene TRBJ2-2; 7 positions agree with TRBD2. With 1 base clipped from V and 6 bases from J, the junction kept 2 bases outside the gene matches. Looked up from germline, CDR1 is LGHDT and CDR2 is YNNKEL (reference sequence). The CDR3 length is 14 residues.

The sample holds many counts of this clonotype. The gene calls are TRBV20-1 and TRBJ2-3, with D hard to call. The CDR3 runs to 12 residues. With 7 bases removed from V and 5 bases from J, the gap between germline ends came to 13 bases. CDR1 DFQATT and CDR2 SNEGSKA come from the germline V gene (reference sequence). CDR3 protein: CSVRGVRDTQYF. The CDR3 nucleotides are TGCAGTGTGCGTGGGGTGCGAGATACGCAGTATTTT.

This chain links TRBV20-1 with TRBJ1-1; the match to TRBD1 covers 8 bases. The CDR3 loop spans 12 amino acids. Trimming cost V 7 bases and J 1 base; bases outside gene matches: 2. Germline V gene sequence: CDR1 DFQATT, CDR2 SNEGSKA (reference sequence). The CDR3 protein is CSVGQGNTEAFF. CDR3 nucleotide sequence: TGCAGTGTTGGACAGGGGAACACTGAAGCTTTCTTT.

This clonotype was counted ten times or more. The CDR3 DNA reads TGTGCCACCAGCAAGGACCCAGGCTCCTACAATGAGCAGTTCTTC. This translates into CATSKDPGSYNEQFF. The rearrangement links TRBV15 to TRBJ2-1; D remains unclear. Germline lookup yields CDR1 LNHNV and CDR2 YYDKDF (reference sequence). V gave up 4 bases and J gave up 0 bases, with 10 bases separating them. The CDR3 sequence is 15 residues long.

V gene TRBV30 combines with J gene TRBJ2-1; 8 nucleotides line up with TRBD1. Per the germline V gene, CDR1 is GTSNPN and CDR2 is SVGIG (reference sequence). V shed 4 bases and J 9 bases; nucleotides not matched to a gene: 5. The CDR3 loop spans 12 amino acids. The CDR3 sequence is CAWTPDRGEQFF. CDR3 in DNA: TGTGCCTGGACCCCCGACAGGGGTGAGCAGTTCTTC.

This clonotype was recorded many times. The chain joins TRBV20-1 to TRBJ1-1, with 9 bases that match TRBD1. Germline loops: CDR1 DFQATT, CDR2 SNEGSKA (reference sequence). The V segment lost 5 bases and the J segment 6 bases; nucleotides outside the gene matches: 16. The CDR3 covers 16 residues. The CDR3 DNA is TGCAGTGCTTGGAGTCGGGACAGGGAGGGGCTTTCTGAAGCTTTCTTT. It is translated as CSAWSRDREGLSEAFF.

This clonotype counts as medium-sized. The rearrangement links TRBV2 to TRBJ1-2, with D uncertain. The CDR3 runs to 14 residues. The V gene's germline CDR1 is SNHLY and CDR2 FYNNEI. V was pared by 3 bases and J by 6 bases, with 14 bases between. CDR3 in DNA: TGTGCCAGCAGTGAGGTATCACGGAGTCATGGCTACACCTTC. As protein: CASSEVSRSHGYTF.

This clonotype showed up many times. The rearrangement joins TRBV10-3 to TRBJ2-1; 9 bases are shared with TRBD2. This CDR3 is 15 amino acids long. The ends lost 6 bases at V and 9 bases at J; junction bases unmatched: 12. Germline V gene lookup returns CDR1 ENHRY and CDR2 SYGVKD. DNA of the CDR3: TGTGCCATCAGCGGTAGCGGGAGCCCGAGGGGTGAGCAGTTCTTC. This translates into CAISGSGSPRGEQFF.

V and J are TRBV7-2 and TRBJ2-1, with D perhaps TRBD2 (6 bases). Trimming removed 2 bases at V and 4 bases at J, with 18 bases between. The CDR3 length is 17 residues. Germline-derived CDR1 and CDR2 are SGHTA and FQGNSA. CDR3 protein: CASSLPPGLAIYNEQFF. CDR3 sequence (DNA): TGTGCCAGCAGCTTACCTCCCGGTCTAGCGATTTACAATGAGCAGTTCTTC.

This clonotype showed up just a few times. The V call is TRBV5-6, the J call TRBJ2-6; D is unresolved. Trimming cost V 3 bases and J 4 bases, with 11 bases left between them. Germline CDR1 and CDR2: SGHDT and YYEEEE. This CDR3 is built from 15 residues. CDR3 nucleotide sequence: TGTGCCAGCAGCTCCTCAGGTTCAGGGGCCAACGTCCTGACTTTC. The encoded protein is CASSSSGSGANVLTF.

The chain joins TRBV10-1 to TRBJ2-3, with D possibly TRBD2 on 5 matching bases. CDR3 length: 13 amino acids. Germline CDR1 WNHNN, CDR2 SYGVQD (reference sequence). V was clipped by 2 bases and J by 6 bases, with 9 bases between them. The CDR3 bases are TGCGCCAGCAGTGAGGAGGGAGTGGATACGCAGTATTTT. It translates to CASSEEGVDTQYF.